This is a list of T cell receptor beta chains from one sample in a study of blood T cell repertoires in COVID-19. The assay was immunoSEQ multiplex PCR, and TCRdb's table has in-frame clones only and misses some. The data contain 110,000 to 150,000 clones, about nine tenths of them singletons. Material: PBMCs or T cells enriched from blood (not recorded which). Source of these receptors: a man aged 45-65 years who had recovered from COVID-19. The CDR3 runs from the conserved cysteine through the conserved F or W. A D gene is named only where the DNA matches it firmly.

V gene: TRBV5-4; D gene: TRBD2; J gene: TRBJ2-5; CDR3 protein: CASSLPGGRRETQYF
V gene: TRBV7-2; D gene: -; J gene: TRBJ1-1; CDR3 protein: CASSLVQGYTEAFF
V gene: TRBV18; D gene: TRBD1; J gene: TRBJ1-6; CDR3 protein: CASSPIFDRGNNSPLHF
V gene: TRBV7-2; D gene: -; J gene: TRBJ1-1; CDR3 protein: CASSLGEYAAFF
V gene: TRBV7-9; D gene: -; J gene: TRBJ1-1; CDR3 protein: CASLGQGRGTEAFF
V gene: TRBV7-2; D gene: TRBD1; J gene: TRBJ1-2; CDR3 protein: CASSHTGGDYGYTF
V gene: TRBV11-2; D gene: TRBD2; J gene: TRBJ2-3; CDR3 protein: CASSLKGGGSGRVDTQYF
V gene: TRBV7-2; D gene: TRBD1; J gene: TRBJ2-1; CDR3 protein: CASSLPTGSNEQFF
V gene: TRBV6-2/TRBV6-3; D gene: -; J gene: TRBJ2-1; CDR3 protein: CASSGLLFRKNEQFF
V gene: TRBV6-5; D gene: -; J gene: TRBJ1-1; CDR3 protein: CASRGGRLNTEAFF
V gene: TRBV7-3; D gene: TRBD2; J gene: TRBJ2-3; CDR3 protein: CASSLFFNGLAGISTDTQYF
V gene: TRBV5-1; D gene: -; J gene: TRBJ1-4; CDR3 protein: CASSWGGSNEKLFF
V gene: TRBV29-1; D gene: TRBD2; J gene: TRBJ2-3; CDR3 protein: CSASTSGGDLDTQYF
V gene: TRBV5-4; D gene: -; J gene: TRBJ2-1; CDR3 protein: CASSLVQGNEQFF
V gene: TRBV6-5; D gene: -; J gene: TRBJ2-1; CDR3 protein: CASSSWTRANNEQFF
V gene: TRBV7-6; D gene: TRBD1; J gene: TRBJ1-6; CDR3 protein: CASSREGQGGSALHF
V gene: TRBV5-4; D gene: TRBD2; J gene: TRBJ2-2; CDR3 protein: CATQRGGEDTGELFF
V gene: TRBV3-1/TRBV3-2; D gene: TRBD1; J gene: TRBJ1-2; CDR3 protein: CASSQTGTVYGYTF
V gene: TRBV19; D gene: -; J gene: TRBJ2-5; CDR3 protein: CASSRGPKETQYF
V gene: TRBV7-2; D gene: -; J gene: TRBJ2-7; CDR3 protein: CASSFYPRSSYEQYF
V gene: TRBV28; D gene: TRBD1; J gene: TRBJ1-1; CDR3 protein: CASSPRTGRGMNTEAFF
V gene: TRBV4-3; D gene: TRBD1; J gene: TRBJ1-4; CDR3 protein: CASSSGDRDNEKLFF
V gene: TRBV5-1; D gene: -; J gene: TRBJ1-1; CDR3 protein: CASSLFAGIRDTEAFF
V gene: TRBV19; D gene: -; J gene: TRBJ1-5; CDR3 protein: CASTPGQYNQPQHF
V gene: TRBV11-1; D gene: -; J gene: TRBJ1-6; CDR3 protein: CASRDRPNNSPLHF
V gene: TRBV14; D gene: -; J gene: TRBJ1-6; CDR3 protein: CASSQWGQGNSPLHF
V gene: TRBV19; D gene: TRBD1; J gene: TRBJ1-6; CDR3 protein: CASSLTGGGSPLHF
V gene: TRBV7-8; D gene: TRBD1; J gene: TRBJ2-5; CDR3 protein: CASSIGTVETQYF
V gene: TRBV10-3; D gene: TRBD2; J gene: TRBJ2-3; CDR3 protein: CAISEQRGDTDTQYF
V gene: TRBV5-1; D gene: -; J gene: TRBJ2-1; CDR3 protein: CASSLDTGYGEQFF
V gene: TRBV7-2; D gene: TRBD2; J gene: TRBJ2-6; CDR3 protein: CASKVAGPSGANVLTF
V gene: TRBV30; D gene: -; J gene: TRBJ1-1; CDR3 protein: CAWNPDRANTEAFF
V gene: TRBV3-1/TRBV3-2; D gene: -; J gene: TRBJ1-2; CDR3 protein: CASSQDRSGPSRGYTF
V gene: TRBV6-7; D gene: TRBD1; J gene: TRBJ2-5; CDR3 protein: CASSPGTGNLETQYF
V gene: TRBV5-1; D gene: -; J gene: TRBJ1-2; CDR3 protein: CASSLGTVNYGYTF
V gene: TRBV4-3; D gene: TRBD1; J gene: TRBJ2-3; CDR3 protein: CASSRGQGGTDTQYF
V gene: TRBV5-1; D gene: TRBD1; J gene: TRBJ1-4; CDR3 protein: CASGQGLSNEKLFF
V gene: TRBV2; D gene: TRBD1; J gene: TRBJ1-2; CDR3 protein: CASSETGGSNYGYTF
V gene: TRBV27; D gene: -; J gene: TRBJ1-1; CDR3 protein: CASSPTGRNTEAFF
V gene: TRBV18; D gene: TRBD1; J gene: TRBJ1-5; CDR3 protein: CASSVGQINQPQHF
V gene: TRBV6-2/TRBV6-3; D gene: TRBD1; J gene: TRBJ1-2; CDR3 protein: CASSYDREIGYTF
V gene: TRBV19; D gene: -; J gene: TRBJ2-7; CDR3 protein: CASSVLSGSYEQYF
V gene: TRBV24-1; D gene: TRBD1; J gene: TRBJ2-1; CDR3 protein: CATSDRAQGINEQFF
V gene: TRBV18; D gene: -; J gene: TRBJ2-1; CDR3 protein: CASSPLQMYNEQFF
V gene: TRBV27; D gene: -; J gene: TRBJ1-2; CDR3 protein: CASSLSPPARGGYTF
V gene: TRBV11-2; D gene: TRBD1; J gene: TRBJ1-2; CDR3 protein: CASSLGGQGHYGYTF
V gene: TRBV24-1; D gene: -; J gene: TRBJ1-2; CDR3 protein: CATSDFSGMSGYTF
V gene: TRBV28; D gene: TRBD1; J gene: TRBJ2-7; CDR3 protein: CASSRAGVHPGQGTFYEQYF
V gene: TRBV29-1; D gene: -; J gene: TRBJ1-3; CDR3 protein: CSGGEGGKGNTIYF
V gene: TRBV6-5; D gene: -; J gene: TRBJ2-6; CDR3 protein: CASSPMFSGANVLTF
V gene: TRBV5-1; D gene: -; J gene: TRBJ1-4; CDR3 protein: CASSLTAGPSGEKLFF
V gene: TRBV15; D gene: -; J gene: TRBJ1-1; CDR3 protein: CATSTDTYTEAFF
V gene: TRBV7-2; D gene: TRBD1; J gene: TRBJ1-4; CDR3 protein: CASSRTGGNEKLFF
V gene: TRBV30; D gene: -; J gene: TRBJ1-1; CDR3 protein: CAWRPPGTGKNTEAFF
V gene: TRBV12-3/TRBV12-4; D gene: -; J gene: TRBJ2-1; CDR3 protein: CASSTIRWEQFF
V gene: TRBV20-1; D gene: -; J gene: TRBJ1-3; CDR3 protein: CSARANTIYF
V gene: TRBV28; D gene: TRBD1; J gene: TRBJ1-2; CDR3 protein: CASRGTGLANYGYTF